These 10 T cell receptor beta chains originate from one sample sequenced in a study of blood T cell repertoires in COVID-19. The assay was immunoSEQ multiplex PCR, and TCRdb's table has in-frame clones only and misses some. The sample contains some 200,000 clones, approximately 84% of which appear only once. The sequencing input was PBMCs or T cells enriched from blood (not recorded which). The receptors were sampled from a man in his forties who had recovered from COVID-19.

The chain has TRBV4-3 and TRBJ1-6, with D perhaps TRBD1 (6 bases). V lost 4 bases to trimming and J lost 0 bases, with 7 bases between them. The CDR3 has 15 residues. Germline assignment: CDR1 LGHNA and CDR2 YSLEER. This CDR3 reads CASSLDSSYNSPLHF. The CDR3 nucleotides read TGCGCCAGCAGCCTGGACAGCTCCTATAATTCACCCCTCCACTTT.

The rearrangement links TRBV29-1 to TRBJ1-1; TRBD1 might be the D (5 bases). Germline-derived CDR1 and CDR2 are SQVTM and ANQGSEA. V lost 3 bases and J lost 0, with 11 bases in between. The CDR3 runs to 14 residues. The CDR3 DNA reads TGCAGCGTTGAGACAGTTGTAATGAACACTGAAGCTTTCTTT. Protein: CSVETVVMNTEAFF.

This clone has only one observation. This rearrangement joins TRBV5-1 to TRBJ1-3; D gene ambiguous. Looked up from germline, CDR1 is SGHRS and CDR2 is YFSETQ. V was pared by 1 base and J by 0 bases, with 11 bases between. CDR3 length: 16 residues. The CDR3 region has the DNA TGCGCCAGCAGCTTGAGTCGTGGCGGCTCTGGAAACACCATATATTTT. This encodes CASSLSRGGSGNTIYF.

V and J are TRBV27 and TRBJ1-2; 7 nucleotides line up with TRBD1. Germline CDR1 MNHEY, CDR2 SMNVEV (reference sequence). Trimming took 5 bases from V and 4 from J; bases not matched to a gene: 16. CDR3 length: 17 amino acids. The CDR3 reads CASSKATGSGGIYGYTF. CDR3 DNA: TGTGCCAGCAGTAAGGCGACAGGGAGTGGGGGGATCTATGGCTACACCTTC.

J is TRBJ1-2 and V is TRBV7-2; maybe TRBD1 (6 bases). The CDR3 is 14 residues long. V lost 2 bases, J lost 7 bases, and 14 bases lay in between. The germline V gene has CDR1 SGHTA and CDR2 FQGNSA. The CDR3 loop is CASSLRGAVFGYTF. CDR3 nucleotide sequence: TGTGCCAGCAGCTTACGGGGGGCGGTCTTTGGCTACACCTTC.

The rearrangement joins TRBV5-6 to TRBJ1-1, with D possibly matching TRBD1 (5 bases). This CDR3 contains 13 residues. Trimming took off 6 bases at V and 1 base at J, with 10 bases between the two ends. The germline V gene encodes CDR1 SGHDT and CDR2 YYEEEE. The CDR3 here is CASTWGGNTEAFF. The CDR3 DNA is TGTGCCAGCACTTGGGGCGGGAACACTGAAGCTTTCTTT.

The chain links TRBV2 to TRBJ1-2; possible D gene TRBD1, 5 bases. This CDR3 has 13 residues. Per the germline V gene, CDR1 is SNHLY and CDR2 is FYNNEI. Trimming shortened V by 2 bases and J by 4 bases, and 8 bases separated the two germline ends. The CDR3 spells CASSETGLYGYTF. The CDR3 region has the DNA TGTGCCAGCAGTGAAACAGGCCTCTATGGCTACACCTTC.

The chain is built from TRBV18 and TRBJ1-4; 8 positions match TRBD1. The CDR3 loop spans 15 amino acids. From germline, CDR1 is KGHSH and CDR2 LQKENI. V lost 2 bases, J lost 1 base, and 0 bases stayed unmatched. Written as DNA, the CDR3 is TGTGCCAGCTCACCAACAGGGGGAACTAATGAAAAACTGTTTTTT. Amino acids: CASSPTGGTNEKLFF.

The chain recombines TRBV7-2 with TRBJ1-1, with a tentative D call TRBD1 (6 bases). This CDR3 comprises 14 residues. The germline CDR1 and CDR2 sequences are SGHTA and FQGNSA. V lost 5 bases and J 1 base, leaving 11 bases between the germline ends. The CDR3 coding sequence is TGTGCCAGCAGCGAGGGGACAAGGAACACTGAAGCTTTCTTT. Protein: CASSEGTRNTEAFF.

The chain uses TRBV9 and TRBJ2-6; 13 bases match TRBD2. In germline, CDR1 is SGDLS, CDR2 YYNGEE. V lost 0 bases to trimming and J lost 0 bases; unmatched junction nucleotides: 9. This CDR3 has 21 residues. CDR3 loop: CASSVAGGLAGFSSGANVLTF. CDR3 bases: TGTGCCAGCAGCGTAGCTGGGGGACTAGCGGGGTTTTCCTCTGGGGCCAACGTCCTGACTTTC.